The T cell receptor beta chain under discussion was sequenced for a study of shared clonotypes between healthy human individuals. Study-level information: CD4 naive and memory got three plates each, CD8 naive two, CD8 memory one.

Germline V lookup: CDR1 KGHSH, CDR2 LQKENI. The germline V and J ends were trimmed by 3 bases and 7 bases, with 12 bases remaining between them. CDR3 length equals 14 residues. Into CD45RA+ naive and CD45RA-negative memory subsets, the CD4+ cells were split. Researchers divided each subset's genomic DNA evenly across several immunoSEQ plates. Per the study methods: Junction-only sequences without quality scores were provided by ImmunoSEQ, so filtering was different. The data were produced by immunoSEQ multiplex PCR, yet TCRdb's version contains in-frame clones alone and is incomplete. That table supplies the V and J calls and clone size; D and trimming were determined from the DNA. Among some 2,000,000 clones listed, 95% were seen once.

The chain recombines TRBV18 with TRBJ1-4; TRBD1 might be the D (5 bases). The sequence came from a man aged 18 to 29 in good health. Sequencing was performed on naive CD4+ T cells sorted from blood. This sample's subset: CD45RA+ positively selected. CDR3 protein: CASSPSSRGEKLFF. The CDR3 bases are TGTGCCAGCTCACCCTCCTCGAGGGGTGAAAAACTGTTTTTT.